The 7 T cell receptor beta chains below all came from one sample that was sequenced in a study of post-analysis software for immune sequencing data. Findings and caveats of the study: Comparison of patients with controls showed 5 or 6 TRBV segments more frequent in patients, TRBV5-6, TRBV5-1 and TRBV20-1 among them.

Their target antigens are unknown. Unique molecular identifiers were present in the TCR beta cDNA libraries. TCRdb re-analysed the PCR reads in MiXCR, keeping a single row per CDR3 protein. The sample includes roughly 800,000 distinct CDR3 sequences, roughly 30% seen only once; the top ten take roughly 0.57%. Specimen: blood. Receptor source: a girl aged 5 to 17 with multiple sclerosis.

The chain joins TRBV28 to TRBJ2-7; D not resolved. Germline values: CDR1 MDHEN, CDR2 SYDVKM. The CDR3 runs 11 residues. V lost 5 bases and J lost 6, with 8 bases in between. Here the CDR3 DNA reads TGTGCCAGCAGTATGGCGGTCGAGCAGTACTTC. Its protein product is CASSMAVEQYF. Together with reference TRBV28 and TRBJ2-7, the CDR3 gives the full variable domain: DVKVTQSSRYLVKRTGEKVFLECVQDMDHENMFWYRQDPGLGLRLIYFSYDVKMKEKGDIPEGYSVSREKKERFSLILESASTNQTSMYLCASSMAVEQYFGPGTRLTVT.

In its sample, this clonotype was seen a few times. This chain connects TRBV5-5 to TRBJ1-5, with D perhaps TRBD1 (6 bases). The CDR3 spans 14 residues. V was cut by 4 bases and J by 3 bases, with 11 bases left in between. CDR1 SGHKS and CDR2 YYEKEE come from the germline V gene (reference sequence). The CDR3 region has the DNA TGTGCCAGCAGCCCCGGACAGTACAATCAGCCCCAGCATTTT. Translation: CASSPGQYNQPQHF.

The chain uses TRBV11-2 and TRBJ2-1; 9 bases are a match to TRBD1. Germline assignment: CDR1 SGHAT and CDR2 FQNNGV. The V segment lost 5 bases and the J segment 9 bases; nucleotides outside the gene matches: 5. CDR3 length equals 13 residues. The CDR3 sequence is CASSPQTGGEQFF. DNA of the CDR3: TGTGCCAGCAGCCCTCAGACAGGGGGTGAGCAGTTCTTC. The variable domain in full, with the rest retrieved from reference TRBV11-2 and TRBJ2-1, is EAGVAQSPRYKIIEKRQSVAFWCNPISGHATLYWYQQILGQGPKLLIQFQNNGVVDDSQLPKDRFSAERLKGVDSTLKIQPAKLEDSAVYLCASSPQTGGEQFFGPGTRLTVL.

This clonotype was recorded a few times. This chain uses TRBV29-1 with TRBJ1-2; TRBD1 agrees at 8 bases. The CDR3 length is 10 residues. Germline trimming cut 7 bases from V and 11 bases from J; bases unmatched to any gene: 6. CDR1 and CDR2 (germline): SQVTM, ANQGSEA. The CDR3 DNA reads TGCAGCGCCCATGACAGGGGATACACCTTC. Amino acid sequence: CSAHDRGYTF.

The CDR3 region has the DNA TGCAGTGCTAGAGATGTCTTAGGGGATACGCAGTATTTT. Translation gives CSARDVLGDTQYF. This chain joins TRBV20-1 and TRBJ2-3; no reliable D call. The CDR3 extends over 13 amino acids. V shed 0 bases and J shed 6 bases, with 10 bases lying between them. Per the germline V gene, CDR1 is DFQATT and CDR2 is SNEGSKA (reference sequence).

This clonotype was seen only a few times. The J gene is TRBJ2-7, the V gene TRBV10-3; D unresolved. Germline assignment: CDR1 ENHRY and CDR2 SYGVKD. The CDR3 sequence is 12 residues long. The V and J ends lost 3 bases and 3 bases respectively, with 6 bases between them. CDR3 in DNA: TGTGCCATCAGTGACAGCAACTACGAGCAGTACTTC. Translation gives CAISDSNYEQYF.

Remarks on this clonotype: Germline and junction disagree at one end, which may indicate a read error. This CDR3 reads CASSRGSYNERFF. The CDR3 region has the DNA TGTGCCAGCAGTCGGGGGTCCTACAATGAGCGGTTCTTC. V is TRBV27 and J is TRBJ2-1, with a possible D match to TRBD2 (6 bases). CDR3 length: 13 amino acids. CDR1 MNHEY and CDR2 SMNVEV come from the germline V gene (reference sequence).